The next 22 T cell receptor beta chains were all read from a single sample in a study of OX40 agonist ivuxolimab in advanced cancers. Here immunoSEQ multiplex PCR was the method, and the copy in TCRdb shows in-frame clones only, minus some. The repertoire holds fewer than 35,000 clones, with around nine tenths as singletons. The source was CD4+ or CD8+ T cells sorted from blood, collected in a trial of the OX40 agonist ivuxolimab. These receptors came from an adult with an advanced solid tumor such as melanoma, head and neck, liver or kidney cancer.

V gene TRBV5-6 combines with J gene TRBJ1-2; D is unclear. The ends were cut back, 2 bases at V and 4 bases at J, with 12 bases in the middle. In germline, CDR1 is SGHDT, CDR2 YYEEEE. The CDR3 is made up of 14 amino acids. The CDR3 nucleotides are TGTGCCAGCAGCTTAGATAGAGCCCTCTATGGCTACACCTTC. Protein product: CASSLDRALYGYTF.

The rearrangement uses TRBV5-1 and TRBJ1-1; D might be TRBD1 (5 bases). The CDR3 sequence is 14 residues long. V lost 0 bases, J lost 7 bases, and 13 bases lay in between. The germline V gene has CDR1 SGHRS and CDR2 YFSETQ. The CDR3 sequence is CASSLDVGAGEAFF. The CDR3 coding sequence is TGCGCCAGCAGCTTGGATGTTGGGGCTGGTGAAGCTTTCTTT.

V usage is TRBV4-2 and J usage is TRBJ1-3; no clear D gene. Germline loops: CDR1 LGHNA, CDR2 YNFKEQ. There are 17 residues in the CDR3. V lost 4 bases to trimming and J lost 6 bases, with 22 bases between them. The CDR3 sequence is CASSPLTVGLSENTIYF. DNA of the CDR3: TGTGCCAGCAGCCCCCTGACGGTCGGTTTATCGGAAAACACCATATATTTT.

The chain links TRBV2 to TRBJ2-1, with a possible D match to TRBD2 (5 bases). The CDR3 is made up of 13 amino acids. Trimming shortened V by 4 bases and J by 7 bases, and 11 bases separated the two germline ends. Looked up from germline, CDR1 is SNHLY and CDR2 is FYNNEI. This CDR3 is CASSAGLGNEQFF. In nucleotides, the CDR3 is TGTGCCAGCAGTGCGGGATTGGGGAATGAGCAGTTCTTC. Full variable domain (missing parts from reference TRBV2 and TRBJ2-1): EPEVTQTPSHQVTQMGQEVILRCVPISNHLYFYWYRQILGQKVEFLVSFYNNEISEKSEIFDDQFSVERPDGSNFTLKIRSTKLEDSAMYFCASSAGLGNEQFFGPGTRLTVL.

The chain joins TRBV6-6 to TRBJ2-1; D not certain. The CDR3 contains 10 residues. The germline V gene encodes CDR1 MNHNY and CDR2 SVGAGI (reference sequence). The V and J ends lost 5 bases and 7 bases respectively, with 3 bases between them. The CDR3 coding sequence is TGTGCCAGCAGTGCTAATGAGCAGTTCTTC. It encodes CASSANEQFF.

J is TRBJ1-5 and V is TRBV28; D is unclear. V shed 5 bases and J shed 2 bases, with 10 bases lying between them. From germline, CDR1 is MDHEN and CDR2 SYDVKM. This CDR3 contains 14 residues. The DNA for the CDR3 is TGTGCCAGCAGTCCGATCGAAGGCAATCAGCCCCAGCATTTT. Translated: CASSPIEGNQPQHF. Using reference TRBV28 and TRBJ1-5 for the parts outside the CDR3, the full variable domain is DVKVTQSSRYLVKRTGEKVFLECVQDMDHENMFWYRQDPGLGLRLIYFSYDVKMKEKGDIPEGYSVSREKKERFSLILESASTNQTSMYLCASSPIEGNQPQHFGDGTRLSIL.

The chain couples TRBV6-1 to TRBJ2-2; a weak D match, TRBD2 (6 bases). This CDR3 region has 16 residues. V was shortened by 1 base and J by 4 bases, with 13 bases between the two germline ends. Germline values: CDR1 MNHNS, CDR2 SASEGT. The CDR3 DNA reads as TGTGCCAGCAGTGAAGGCTCGCGGGGTACCACCGGGGAGCTGTTTTTT. This encodes CASSEGSRGTTGELFF.

The chain couples TRBV19 to TRBJ2-2, with D perhaps assigned TRBD1 or TRBD2 (5 bases each). This CDR3 contains 14 residues. V shed 9 bases and J shed 3 bases, with 14 bases lying between them. CDR1 is LNHDA and CDR2 is SQIVND in the germline V gene (reference sequence). CDR3 protein: CASYTGPYTGELFF. CDR3 DNA: TGTGCCAGCTATACGGGACCCTACACCGGGGAGCTGTTTTTT. The entire variable domain, with the rest obtained from reference TRBV19 and TRBJ2-2, is as follows: DGGITQSPKYLFRKEGQNVTLSCEQNLNHDAMYWYRQDPGQGLRLIYYSQIVNDFQKGDIAEGYSVSREKKESFPLTVTSAQKNPTAFYLCASYTGPYTGELFFGEGSRLTVL.

This rearrangement joins TRBV28 to TRBJ2-1; TRBD1 matches at 10 bases. V gave up 4 bases and J gave up 8 bases; unmatched junction bases: 5. This CDR3 is 14 amino acids long. The germline V gene has CDR1 MDHEN and CDR2 SYDVKM. The CDR3 bases are TGTGCCAGCAGTTCACCAGGGACAGGGGATGAGCAGTTCTTC. Amino acid sequence: CASSSPGTGDEQFF.

This clone was found many times. The rearrangement uses TRBV28 and TRBJ1-4; 10 nucleotides match TRBD1. V was clipped by 7 bases and J by 6 bases; unmatched bases: 11. This CDR3 contains 16 residues. Germline CDR1 reads MDHEN; CDR2 reads SYDVKM. CDR3 in amino acids: CASINDRGLFHEKLFF. The CDR3 DNA reads as TGTGCCAGCATAAATGACAGGGGGCTATTTCATGAAAAACTGTTTTTT.

The chain links TRBV2 to TRBJ1-5; 7 nucleotides match TRBD1. Unmatched junction bases numbered 7, after V lost 4 bases and J lost 7 bases. The CDR3 contains 14 residues. Germline V lookup: CDR1 SNHLY, CDR2 FYNNEI. This CDR3 reads CASSGTGDEQPQHF. The CDR3 DNA reads as TGTGCCAGCAGTGGGACAGGTGATGAGCAGCCCCAGCATTTT.

The rearrangement joins TRBV5-5 to TRBJ2-7; unclear D gene. The CDR3 contains 12 residues. Deletions cut 3 bases from V and 2 bases from J, with 6 bases between. Germline CDR1 is SGHKS and CDR2 is YYEKEE (reference sequence). The CDR3 reads CASSYPPYEQYF. In nucleotides, the CDR3 is TGTGCCAGCAGCTACCCTCCCTACGAGCAGTACTTC. Together with reference TRBV5-5 and TRBJ2-7, the CDR3 gives the full variable domain: DAGVTQSPTHLIKTRGQQVTLRCSPISGHKSVSWYQQVLGQGPQFIFQYYEKEERGRGNFPDRFSARQFPNYSSELNVNALLLGDSALYLCASSYPPYEQYFGPGTRLTVT.

This chain joins TRBV7-9 and TRBJ2-5, with unresolved D. CDR3 length: 15 amino acids. Germline CDR1 reads SEHNR; CDR2 reads FQNEAQ (reference sequence). Deletions cut 4 bases from V and 4 bases from J, with 16 bases between. This CDR3 is CASSSVRSYLETQYF. CDR3 bases: TGTGCCAGCAGCTCAGTACGTTCGTACTTAGAGACCCAGTACTTC.

This clone was counted a single time. The J gene is TRBJ2-1, the V gene TRBV10-1, with TRBD1 matching 10 bases. V lost 6 bases to trimming and J lost 7 bases; unmatched junction nucleotides: 3. CDR1 and CDR2 from the germline V gene are WNHNN and SYGVQD (reference sequence). This CDR3 contains 13 residues. This CDR3 is CASRGTGENEQFF. The CDR3 nucleotides are TGCGCCAGCAGAGGGACAGGGGAAAATGAGCAGTTCTTC.

As concerns this clone: This sample also contains other DNA sequences that code for the same CDR3. V and J are TRBV4-1 and TRBJ2-7; TRBD1 is a possible D gene (5 bases). CDR1 and CDR2 (germline): MGHRA, YSYEKL. This CDR3 is built from 15 residues. V was shortened by 5 bases and J by 4 bases, with 18 bases between the two germline ends. The CDR3 nucleotides are TGCGCCAGCAGCGTTCCGGAGCAGGGCTTATACGAGCAGTACTTC. It codes for CASSVPEQGLYEQYF.

The CDR3: CASSFLGATGNTIYF. The CDR3 DNA is TGTGCCAGCAGTTTTCTAGGAGCAACTGGAAACACCATATATTTT. This chain links TRBV28 with TRBJ1-3; D is unclear. CDR3 length: 15 amino acids. V was cut by 3 bases and J by 2 bases, with 11 bases left in between. Germline CDR1 is MDHEN and CDR2 is SYDVKM.

This clone showed up just a few times. The CDR3 loop reads CASRTDRGFFAEAFF. CDR3 coding DNA: TGTGCCAGCAGAACAGACAGGGGGTTTTTCGCTGAAGCTTTCTTT. This rearrangement joins TRBV2 to TRBJ1-1, with 9 bases fitting TRBD1. CDR1 and CDR2 (germline): SNHLY, FYNNEI. V was clipped by 6 bases and J by 6 bases; unmatched bases: 11. The CDR3 loop spans 15 amino acids.

The rearrangement uses TRBV7-9 and TRBJ1-1; TRBD1 aligns across 9 bases. V lost 5 bases to trimming and J lost 7 bases; unmatched junction nucleotides: 5. Germline loops: CDR1 SEHNR, CDR2 FQNEAQ (reference sequence). The CDR3 totals 13 residues. CDR3 loop: CASSPRQGVEAFF. As DNA, the CDR3 is TGTGCCAGCAGCCCCCGACAGGGGGTTGAAGCTTTCTTT.

The chain has TRBV7-2 and TRBJ2-5; possibly TRBD2 for D (5 bases). Trimming took off 5 bases at V and 3 bases at J, with 16 bases between the two ends. The CDR3 spans 15 residues. From germline, CDR1 is SGHTA and CDR2 FQGNSA. CDR3 bases: TGTGCCAGCAGCCGCGCGGGTTTCTCAGAAGAGACCCAGTACTTC. It is translated as CASSRAGFSEETQYF.

The sample holds one count of this clone. This chain connects TRBV30 to TRBJ2-3, with 9 nucleotides matching TRBD2. V was clipped by 2 bases and J by 4 bases; unmatched bases: 7. Looked up from germline, CDR1 is GTSNPN and CDR2 is SVGIG (reference sequence). CDR3 length: 15 residues. In DNA form, the CDR3 reads TGTGCCTGGAGTCGGGCGGGGGGGCCGGCAGATACGCAGTATTTT. Encoded protein: CAWSRAGGPADTQYF.

Ten or more counts support this clone. V gene TRBV28 combines with J gene TRBJ2-5; 7 bases agree with TRBD1. J gave up 2 bases and V 5 bases, and 5 bases lay outside the gene matches. The CDR3 extends over 14 amino acids. Germline CDR1 reads MDHEN; CDR2 reads SYDVKM. The CDR3, as DNA: TGTGCCAGCAGTCCCGGGACAGAACAAGAGACCCAGTACTTC. It is translated as CASSPGTEQETQYF.

V gene TRBV25-1 combines with J gene TRBJ2-7; no definite D call. The CDR3 runs 14 residues. V was cut by 4 bases and J by 0 bases, with 10 bases left in between. Germline CDR1 reads MGHDK; CDR2 reads SYGVNS. The CDR3 loop is CASSGGRTSYEQYF. The CDR3 DNA reads as TGTGCCAGCAGTGGTGGCAGGACCTCCTACGAGCAGTACTTC.